A single sample is the source of the 22 T cell receptor beta chains below, sequenced in a study of blood T cell repertoires in COVID-19. Repertoires were generated with immunoSEQ multiplex PCR, while TCRdb's copy carries only in-frame clones and drops some. The sample lists 90,000 to 130,000 clones, roughly 85% occurring once. Source material: peripheral blood. The origin of the receptors is a human donor in a cohort sampled during active COVID-19.

V gene TRBV4-3 combines with J gene TRBJ2-1; 8 nucleotides line up with TRBD2. The CDR3 has 15 amino acids. After removal of 3 bases from V and 2 bases from J, the junction contained 3 bases not matched to a gene. The V gene's germline CDR1 is LGHNA and CDR2 YSLEER. The CDR3: CASSQTSDPYNEQFF. CDR3 DNA sequence: TGCGCCAGCAGCCAGACTAGCGATCCCTACAATGAGCAGTTCTTC.

This sequence joins TRBV5-1 and TRBJ1-1, with D maybe TRBD1 (5 bases). From germline, CDR1 is SGHRS and CDR2 YFSETQ. The CDR3 loop spans 16 amino acids. V was shortened by 0 bases and J by 3 bases, with 15 bases between the two germline ends. CDR3 sequence (DNA): TGCGCCAGCAGCTTGGTCGTGGCAGGGCACGACACTGAAGCTTTCTTT. This encodes CASSLVVAGHDTEAFF.

CDR3 in DNA: TGTGCCAGCAGCGGGGGACAGGGCTTCCACGAGCAGTACTTC. Amino acid sequence: CASSGGQGFHEQYF. This chain links TRBV5-5 with TRBJ2-7; 9 positions match TRBD1. This CDR3 has 14 residues. CDR1 is SGHKS, CDR2 YYEKEE, per germline (reference sequence). V lost 4 bases, J lost 5 bases, and 7 bases stayed unmatched.

The V gene is TRBV11-2, the J gene TRBJ2-3, with a possible D match to TRBD2 (6 bases). Germline CDR1 is SGHAT and CDR2 is FQNNGV. V gave up 0 bases and J gave up 0 bases, with 16 bases separating them. The CDR3 is made up of 18 amino acids. CDR3 in amino acids: CASSLDPRRVLSTDTQYF. In DNA, the CDR3 is TGTGCCAGCAGCTTAGACCCTAGGAGGGTCCTAAGCACAGATACGCAGTATTTT.

The chain recombines TRBV5-6 with TRBJ1-2; TRBD1 matches 9 bases. Germline lookup yields CDR1 SGHDT and CDR2 YYEEEE. J gave up 1 base and V 4 bases, and 5 bases lay outside the gene matches. There are 15 residues in the CDR3. CDR3 residues: CASSTGQGSNYGYTF. The CDR3 DNA reads TGTGCCAGCAGCACGGGACAGGGTAGTAACTATGGCTACACCTTC.

The chain has TRBV6-4 and TRBJ1-5, with 8 nucleotides matching TRBD1. The germline gives CDR1 MRHNA, CDR2 SNTAGT. The CDR3 loop spans 13 amino acids. V was clipped by 5 bases and J by 7 bases; unmatched bases: 4. CDR3 nucleotides: TGTGCCAGCAGTCACAGGGGGTCCCAGCCCCAGCATTTT. Translating gives CASSHRGSQPQHF.

J is TRBJ2-5 and V is TRBV14; D may be TRBD2 (5 bases). Germline V CDR1 and CDR2: SGHDN, FVKESK. Trimming removed 1 base at V and 1 base at J, with 10 bases between. CDR3 size: 15 residues. CDR3 bases: TGTGCCAGCAGCCAAGCTTTAGGAGGCCAAGAGACCCAGTACTTC. Translated, it gives CASSQALGGQETQYF.

The V call is TRBV2, the J call TRBJ1-5; the D is unclear. The CDR3 loop spans 14 amino acids. Trimming took off 7 bases at V and 0 bases at J, with 10 bases between the two ends. From germline, CDR1 is SNHLY and CDR2 FYNNEI. The CDR3 loop reads CASTVQNSNQPQHF. The CDR3, as DNA: TGTGCCAGCACTGTCCAGAATAGCAATCAGCCCCAGCATTTT.

The chain combines TRBV28 with TRBJ2-7, with 9 nucleotides matching TRBD1. J gave up 3 bases and V 6 bases, and 9 bases lay outside the gene matches. Germline V gene lookup returns CDR1 MDHEN and CDR2 SYDVKM. The CDR3 extends over 15 amino acids. The CDR3 DNA sequence: TGTGCCAGCAGAGCCACCGGGACAGGGATCTACGAGCAGTACTTC. It encodes CASRATGTGIYEQYF.

This clone showed up just once. This rearrangement joins TRBV5-1 to TRBJ1-2; possibly TRBD1 for D (6 bases). Germline assignment: CDR1 SGHRS and CDR2 YFSETQ. Trimming removed 5 bases from V and 0 bases from J, with 20 bases in between. The CDR3 consists of 17 residues. The CDR3: CASRPDGGGGANYGYTF. Here the CDR3 DNA reads TGCGCCAGCAGACCCGATGGGGGCGGGGGAGCTAACTATGGCTACACCTTC.

Notes on this clone: The junction and the germline gene differ at one end; a read error may be behind it. The chain couples TRBV7-7 to TRBJ2-7; tentatively, D is TRBD1 (5 bases). Germline CDR1 reads SSHAT; CDR2 reads FNYEAQ (reference sequence). This CDR3 has 15 residues. This chain's CDR3 is CASSLNRLSSYEQYF. The CDR3, as DNA: TGTGCTAGCAGCTTAAACAGGCTCTCCTCCTACGAGCAGTACTTC.

A note on this clone: Other nucleotide sequences from this sample produce the same CDR3. The chain joins TRBV3-1 (or the pseudogene TRBV3-2) to TRBJ1-5; TRBD1 matches 7 bases. Germline CDR1 and CDR2: LGHDT and YNNKEL (reference sequence). The ends lost 4 bases at V and 3 bases at J; junction bases unmatched: 3. This CDR3 region has 14 residues. The CDR3 DNA is TGTGCCAGCAGCCGGGGACAGACCAATCAGCCCCAGCATTTT. This codes for CASSRGQTNQPQHF.

This clone came up once. V usage is TRBV25-1 and J usage is TRBJ2-1; D is possibly TRBD2 (5 bases). The CDR3 totals 15 residues. V dropped 1 base and J dropped 10 bases, with 17 bases sitting between them. Germline-derived CDR1 and CDR2 are MGHDK and SYGVNS. CDR3 protein: CASSEFEGNSEEQFF. DNA for the CDR3: TGTGCCAGCAGTGAATTTGAGGGCAACTCGGAAGAGCAGTTCTTC. Combining the CDR3 with reference TRBV25-1 and TRBJ2-1 gives the whole variable domain EADIYQTPRYLVIGTGKKITLECSQTMGHDKMYWYQQDPGMELHLIHYSYGVNSTEKGDLSSESTVSRIRTEHFPLTLESARPSHTSQYLCASSEFEGNSEEQFFGPGTRLTVL.

The chain combines TRBV7-3 with TRBJ2-4, with 10 positions matching TRBD2. The V gene end was trimmed by 0 bases and the J gene end by 3 bases; junction bases not matched to a gene: 5. CDR3 length: 17 residues. Germline V CDR1 and CDR2: SGHTA, FQGTGA. In DNA, the CDR3 is TGTGCCAGCAGCTTAACACCTAGCGGGAGTGGCAAAAACATTCAGTACTTC. Its protein product is CASSLTPSGSGKNIQYF.

The chain has TRBV6-5 and TRBJ2-7; 10 nucleotides agree with TRBD2. V lost 4 bases and J lost 2; bases outside the gene matches: 8. The CDR3 length is 16 residues. Per germline, CDR1 MNHEY and CDR2 SVGAGI. The CDR3 sequence is CASSLKLAGETYEQYF. The CDR3 DNA sequence: TGTGCCAGCAGTTTGAAGCTAGCGGGGGAGACCTACGAGCAGTACTTC.

This clone was seen once. At one of its ends the junction is not consistent with the germline gene, which may arise from a read error. The chain has TRBV6-6 and TRBJ1-2; the match to TRBD1 covers 7 bases. Germline loops: CDR1 MNHNY, CDR2 SVGAGI (reference sequence). This CDR3 is 12 amino acids long. The CDR3 sequence: CASRQGDYGYTF. The CDR3 DNA reads as TGTGCCAGTCGACAGGGTGACTACGGCTACACCTTC.

The chain uses TRBV28 and TRBJ1-6; 8 bases agree with TRBD1. Unmatched junction bases numbered 6, after V lost 6 bases and J lost 5 bases. CDR3 length equals 15 residues. Germline CDR1 and CDR2: MDHEN and SYDVKM. The chain's CDR3 is CASRSGQGNNSPLHF. CDR3 DNA sequence: TGTGCCAGCAGATCCGGACAGGGAAATAATTCACCCCTCCACTTT.

The V and J genes are TRBV11-1 and TRBJ2-7, with 9 positions matching TRBD1. The CDR3 has 15 residues. Germline V gene sequence: CDR1 SGHAT, CDR2 FQDESV (reference sequence). V gave up 7 bases and J gave up 2 bases; unmatched junction bases: 9. DNA for the CDR3: TGTGCCAGCACCTCCATACAGGGGGCGACCTACGAGCAGTACTTC. Amino acid sequence: CASTSIQGATYEQYF.

J is TRBJ1-5 and V is TRBV7-9; D is ambiguous. Deletions cut 1 base from V and 5 bases from J, with 9 bases between. The CDR3 extends over 14 amino acids. CDR1 is SEHNR and CDR2 is FQNEAQ in the germline V gene (reference sequence). CDR3 in DNA: TGTGCCAGCAGCTTAGGAGGGTATTATCAGCCCCAGCATTTT. This codes for CASSLGGYYQPQHF.

The chain uses TRBV27 and TRBJ2-3; D is perhaps TRBD2 (7 bases). V lost 6 bases, J lost 6 bases, and 19 bases lay in between. Per germline, CDR1 MNHEY and CDR2 SMNVEV (reference sequence). This CDR3 region has 15 residues. In nucleotides, the CDR3 is TGTGCCAGCAGATTAGCCGGGGGGCGAATGGATACGCAGTATTTT. Its protein product is CASRLAGGRMDTQYF.

The chain has TRBV9 and TRBJ1-1; the match to TRBD1 covers 7 bases. Germline CDR1 reads SGDLS; CDR2 reads YYNGEE. V lost 3 bases, J lost 4 bases, and 9 bases stayed unmatched. The CDR3 length is 15 residues. CDR3 protein: CASSATQGVITEAFF. CDR3 coding DNA: TGTGCCAGCAGCGCCACGCAGGGGGTGATCACTGAAGCTTTCTTT.

The rearrangement uses TRBV28 and TRBJ2-1; 7 positions match TRBD2. From germline, CDR1 is MDHEN and CDR2 SYDVKM. The J segment lost 1 base and the V segment lost 8 bases, leaving 2 bases of the junction unmatched. This CDR3 contains 13 residues. The CDR3 DNA follows: TGTGCCAGCGCGGGACTATCCTACAATGAGCAGTTCTTC. It specifies CASAGLSYNEQFF.